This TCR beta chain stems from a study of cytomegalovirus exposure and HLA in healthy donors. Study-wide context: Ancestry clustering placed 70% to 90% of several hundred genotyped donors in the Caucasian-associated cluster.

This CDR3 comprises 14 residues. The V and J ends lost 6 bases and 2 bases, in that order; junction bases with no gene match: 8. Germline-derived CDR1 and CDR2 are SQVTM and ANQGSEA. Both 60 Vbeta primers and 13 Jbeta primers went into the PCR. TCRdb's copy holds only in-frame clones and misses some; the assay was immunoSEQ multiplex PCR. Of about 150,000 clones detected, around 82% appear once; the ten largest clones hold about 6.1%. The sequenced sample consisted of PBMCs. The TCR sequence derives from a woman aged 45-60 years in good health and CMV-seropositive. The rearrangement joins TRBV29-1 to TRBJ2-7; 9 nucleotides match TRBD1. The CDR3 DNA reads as TGCAGCGTCGTCAGCCGGGACAGGGCCTACGAGCAGTACTTC. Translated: CSVVSRDRAYEQYF.